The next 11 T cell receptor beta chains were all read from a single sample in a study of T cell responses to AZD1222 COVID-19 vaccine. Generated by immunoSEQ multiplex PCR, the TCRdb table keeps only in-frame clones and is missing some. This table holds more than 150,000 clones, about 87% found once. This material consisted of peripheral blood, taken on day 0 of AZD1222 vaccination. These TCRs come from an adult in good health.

The CDR3 loop is CASMKWGNQPQHF. The CDR3 nucleotides are TGTGCCAGTATGAAATGGGGCAATCAGCCCCAGCATTTT. The rearrangement links TRBV5-6 to TRBJ1-5, with D unclear. Trimming took 8 bases from V and 2 from J, leaving 11 bases between them. CDR1 is SGHDT, CDR2 YYEEEE, per germline. The CDR3 runs to 13 residues.

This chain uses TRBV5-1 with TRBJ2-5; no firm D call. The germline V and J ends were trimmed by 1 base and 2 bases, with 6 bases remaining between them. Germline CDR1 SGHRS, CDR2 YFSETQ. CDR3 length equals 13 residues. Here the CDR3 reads CASSLLGQETQYF. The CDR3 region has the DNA TGCGCCAGCAGCTTGCTAGGTCAAGAGACCCAGTACTTC.

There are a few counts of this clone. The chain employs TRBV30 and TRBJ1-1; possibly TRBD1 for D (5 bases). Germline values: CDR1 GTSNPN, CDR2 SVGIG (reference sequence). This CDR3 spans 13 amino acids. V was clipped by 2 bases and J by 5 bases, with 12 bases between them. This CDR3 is CAWSTNRGTEAFF. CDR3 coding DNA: TGTGCCTGGAGTACCAACCGGGGGACTGAAGCTTTCTTT.

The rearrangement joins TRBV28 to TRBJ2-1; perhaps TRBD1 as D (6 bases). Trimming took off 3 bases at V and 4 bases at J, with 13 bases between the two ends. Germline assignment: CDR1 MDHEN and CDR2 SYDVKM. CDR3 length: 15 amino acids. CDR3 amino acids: CASSFFHRDYNEQFF. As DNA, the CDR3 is TGTGCCAGCAGTTTCTTTCACAGGGATTACAATGAGCAGTTCTTC. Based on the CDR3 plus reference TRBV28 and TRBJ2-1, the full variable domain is DVKVTQSSRYLVKRTGEKVFLECVQDMDHENMFWYRQDPGLGLRLIYFSYDVKMKEKGDIPEGYSVSREKKERFSLILESASTNQTSMYLCASSFFHRDYNEQFFGPGTRLTVL.

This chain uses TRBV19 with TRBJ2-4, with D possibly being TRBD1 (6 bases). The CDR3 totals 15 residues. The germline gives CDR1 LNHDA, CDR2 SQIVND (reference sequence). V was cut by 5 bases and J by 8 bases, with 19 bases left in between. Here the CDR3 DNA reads TGTGCCAGTAGTCCGACGGCAGGGGTCTTTCACATTCAGTACTTC. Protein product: CASSPTAGVFHIQYF.

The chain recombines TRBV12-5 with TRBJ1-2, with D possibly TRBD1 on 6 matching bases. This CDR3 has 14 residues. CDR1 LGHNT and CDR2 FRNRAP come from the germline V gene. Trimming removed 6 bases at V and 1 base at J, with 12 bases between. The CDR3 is CASGQQGFNYGYTF. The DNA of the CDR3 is TGTGCTAGTGGACAACAGGGTTTTAACTATGGCTACACCTTC. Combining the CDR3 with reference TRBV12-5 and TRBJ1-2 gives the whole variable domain DARVTQTPRHKVTEMGQEVTMRCQPILGHNTVFWYRQTMMQGLELLAYFRNRAPLDDSGMPKDRFSAEMPDATLATLKIQPSEPRDSAVYFCASGQQGFNYGYTFGSGTRLTVV.

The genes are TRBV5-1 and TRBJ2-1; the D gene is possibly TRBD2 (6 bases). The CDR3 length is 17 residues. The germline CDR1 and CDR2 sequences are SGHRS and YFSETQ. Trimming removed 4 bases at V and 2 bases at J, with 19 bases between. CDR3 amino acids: CASSPWWASDPYNEQFF. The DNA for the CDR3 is TGCGCCAGCAGCCCCTGGTGGGCTAGCGACCCCTACAATGAGCAGTTCTTC.

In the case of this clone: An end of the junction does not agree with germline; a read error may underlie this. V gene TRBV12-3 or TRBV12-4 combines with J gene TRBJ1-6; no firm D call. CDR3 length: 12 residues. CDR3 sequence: CASSLAPSPLHF. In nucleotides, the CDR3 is TGTGCCAGCAGCTTAGCCCCTTCACCCCTCCACTTT.

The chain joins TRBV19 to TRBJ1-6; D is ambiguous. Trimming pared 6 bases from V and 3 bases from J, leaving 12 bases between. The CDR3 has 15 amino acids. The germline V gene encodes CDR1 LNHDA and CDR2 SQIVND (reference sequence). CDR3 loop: CASREGGNYNSPLHF. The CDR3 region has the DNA TGTGCCAGTAGGGAGGGAGGCAACTATAATTCACCCCTCCACTTT.

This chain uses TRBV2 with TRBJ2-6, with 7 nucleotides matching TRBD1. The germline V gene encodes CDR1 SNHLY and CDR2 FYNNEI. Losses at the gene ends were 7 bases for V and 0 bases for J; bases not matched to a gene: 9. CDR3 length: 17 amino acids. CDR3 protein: CASNRQGMGSGANVLTF. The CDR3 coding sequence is TGTGCCAGCAATCGACAGGGAATGGGCTCTGGGGCCAACGTCCTGACTTTC.

The CDR3 is CASSRAIYEQYF. In DNA, the CDR3 is TGTGCCAGCAGCCGGGCTATTTACGAGCAGTACTTC. J is TRBJ2-7 and V is TRBV5-5; D is ambiguous. Germline CDR1 reads SGHKS; CDR2 reads YYEKEE (reference sequence). This CDR3 has 12 amino acids. With 4 bases removed from V and 4 bases from J, the gap between germline ends came to 9 bases.